These 9 T cell receptor beta chains came from one sample sequenced in a study of T-cell reconstitution after alpha-beta-depleted transplantation in children. Unique molecular identifiers featured in how the TCRbeta library was prepared. Each CDR3 protein gets one entry after TCRdb re-called the PCR reads with MiXCR. The table records 200,000 to 250,000 distinct CDR3 sequences, 12% of them present only once. Sample: PBMCs from the stem cell graft donor, taken from the stem cell graft. The receptors were sampled from a human donor who donated a stem cell graft to a child with acute lymphoblastic leukemia.

This clonotype was counted at least ten times. The V gene is TRBV5-1, the J gene TRBJ2-7; D perhaps matches TRBD1 (5 bases). This CDR3 region has 12 residues. Germline-derived CDR1 and CDR2 are SGHRS and YFSETQ. V was pared by 4 bases and J by 4 bases, with 9 bases between. CDR3 region: CASSGARYEQYF. Written as DNA, the CDR3 is TGCGCCAGCAGCGGGGCCCGATACGAGCAGTACTTC.

This clonotype was seen repeatedly, ten times or more. The rearrangement joins TRBV18 to TRBJ1-4, with D possibly TRBD1 on 5 matching bases. CDR3 length: 14 amino acids. V dropped 0 bases and J dropped 8 bases, with 10 bases sitting between them. Germline V gives CDR1 KGHSH, CDR2 LQKENI. The CDR3 DNA is TGTGCCAGCTCACCACCGTCCAGGGCCGAAAAACTGTTTTTT. Protein: CASSPPSRAEKLFF.

Notes on this clonotype: A single base separates this from a much larger clone, so it may be a read error. This rearrangement joins TRBV7-9 to TRBJ1-2; D gene unclear. The CDR3 is 13 residues long. Looked up from germline, CDR1 is SEHNR and CDR2 is FQNEAQ (reference sequence). Trimming cost V 7 bases and J 3 bases, with 12 bases left between them. The CDR3 is CASTWGEHYGYTF. Written as DNA, the CDR3 is TGTGCCAGCACATGGGGAGAACACTATGGCTACACCTTC.

Many counts were recorded for this clonotype. V and J are TRBV27 and TRBJ2-7; D perhaps matches TRBD2 (6 bases). There are 15 residues in the CDR3. Deletions cut 6 bases from V and 3 bases from J, with 18 bases between. The V gene's germline CDR1 is MNHEY and CDR2 SMNVEV (reference sequence). The CDR3 DNA reads as TGTGCCAGCAGAACAGGAGGGCGGGTGATCTACGAGCAGTACTTC. Encoded protein: CASRTGGRVIYEQYF.

This clonotype occurred a few times. The V gene is TRBV20-1, the J gene TRBJ2-6; no firm D call. Trimming cost V 6 bases and J 0 bases, with 6 bases left between them. Germline V lookup: CDR1 DFQATT, CDR2 SNEGSKA (reference sequence). This CDR3 is 13 amino acids long. The CDR3 is CSAWASGANVLTF. In nucleotides, the CDR3 is TGCAGTGCGTGGGCCTCTGGGGCCAACGTCCTGACTTTC.

This clonotype was seen at least ten times. This chain joins TRBV7-2 and TRBJ2-3; 12 bases map to TRBD2. With V trimmed by 7 bases and J by 8 bases, 7 bases remained unmatched. The CDR3 runs to 14 residues. Germline-derived CDR1 and CDR2 are SGHTA and FQGNSA. This chain's CDR3 is CASIPTSGGVTQYF. The CDR3, as DNA: TGTGCCAGCATCCCGACTAGCGGGGGTGTTACGCAGTATTTT.

This clonotype was observed at least ten times. This chain uses TRBV5-1 with TRBJ2-3; 8 nucleotides align to TRBD2. The CDR3 contains 16 residues. The ends lost 3 bases at V and 4 bases at J; junction bases unmatched: 10. Germline CDR1 SGHRS, CDR2 YFSETQ. The DNA for the CDR3 is TGCGCCAGCAGCTCCCTTTTAGCGGGGAAGGCAGATACGCAGTATTTT. It specifies CASSSLLAGKADTQYF. The variable domain in full, with the rest retrieved from reference TRBV5-1 and TRBJ2-3, is KAGVTQTPRYLIKTRGQQVTLSCSPISGHRSVSWYQQTPGQGLQFLFEYFSETQRNKGNFPGRFSGRQFSNSRSEMNVSTLELGDSALYLCASSSLLAGKADTQYFGPGTRLTVL.

The chain joins TRBV20-1 to TRBJ2-5; no clear D. This CDR3 has 15 residues. The ends were cut back, 3 bases at V and 1 base at J, with 15 bases in the middle. Germline V CDR1 and CDR2: DFQATT, SNEGSKA (reference sequence). CDR3 sequence: CSARSLGIAQETQYF. Written as DNA, the CDR3 is TGCAGTGCTAGGAGTCTGGGAATTGCCCAAGAGACCCAGTACTTC.

This clonotype was recorded at least ten times. The J gene is TRBJ2-7, the V gene TRBV29-1, with 8 nucleotides matching TRBD1. Germline CDR1 and CDR2: SQVTM and ANQGSEA. This CDR3 is built from 13 residues. V lost 1 base and J lost 2; bases outside the gene matches: 1. The CDR3 loop is CSVEGTGPYEQYF. The CDR3 region has the DNA TGCAGCGTTGAAGGGACAGGGCCCTACGAGCAGTACTTC.